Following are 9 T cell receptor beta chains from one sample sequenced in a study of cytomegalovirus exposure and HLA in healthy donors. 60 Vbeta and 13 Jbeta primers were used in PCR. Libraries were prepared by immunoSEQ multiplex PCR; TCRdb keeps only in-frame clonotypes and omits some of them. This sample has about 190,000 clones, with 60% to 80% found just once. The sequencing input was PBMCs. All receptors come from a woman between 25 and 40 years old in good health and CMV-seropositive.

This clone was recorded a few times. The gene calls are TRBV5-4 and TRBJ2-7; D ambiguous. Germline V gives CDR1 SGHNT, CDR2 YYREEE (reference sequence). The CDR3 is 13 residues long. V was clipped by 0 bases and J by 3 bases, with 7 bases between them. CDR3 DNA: TGTGCCAGCAGCTTGGGTATAAACTACGAGCAGTACTTC. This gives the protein CASSLGINYEQYF.

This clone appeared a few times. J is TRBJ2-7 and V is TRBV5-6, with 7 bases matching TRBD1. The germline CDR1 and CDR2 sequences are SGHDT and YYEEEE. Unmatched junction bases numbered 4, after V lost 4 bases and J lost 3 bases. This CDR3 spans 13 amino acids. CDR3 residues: CASSRTGNYEQYF. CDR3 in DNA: TGTGCCAGCAGCCGGACAGGTAACTACGAGCAGTACTTC.

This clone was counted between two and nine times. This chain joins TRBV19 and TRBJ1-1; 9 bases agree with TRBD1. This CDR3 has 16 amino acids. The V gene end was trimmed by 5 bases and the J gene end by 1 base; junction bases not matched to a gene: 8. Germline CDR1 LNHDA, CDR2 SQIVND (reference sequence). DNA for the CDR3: TGTGCCAGTAGTCTCAACCCGGGACAGGGGAACACTGAAGCTTTCTTT. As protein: CASSLNPGQGNTEAFF.

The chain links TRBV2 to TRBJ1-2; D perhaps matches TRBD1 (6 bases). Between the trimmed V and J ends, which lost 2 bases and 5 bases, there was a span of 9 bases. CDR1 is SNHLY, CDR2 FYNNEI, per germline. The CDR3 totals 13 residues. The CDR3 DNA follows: TGTGCCAGCAGTGAACCCCAGGGGTATGGCTACACCTTC. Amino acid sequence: CASSEPQGYGYTF.

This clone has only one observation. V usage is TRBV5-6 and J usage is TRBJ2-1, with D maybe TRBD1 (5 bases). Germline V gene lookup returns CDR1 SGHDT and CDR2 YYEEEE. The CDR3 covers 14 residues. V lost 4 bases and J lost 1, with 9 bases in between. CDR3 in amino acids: CASSLRVSYNEQFF. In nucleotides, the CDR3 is TGTGCCAGCAGCCTCAGGGTGTCCTACAATGAGCAGTTCTTC.

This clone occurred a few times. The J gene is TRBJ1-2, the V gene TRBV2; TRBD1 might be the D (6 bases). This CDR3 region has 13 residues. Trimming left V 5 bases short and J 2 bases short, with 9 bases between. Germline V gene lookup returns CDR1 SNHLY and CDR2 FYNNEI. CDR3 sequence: CASSPGQNYGYTF. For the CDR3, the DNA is TGTGCCAGCAGTCCTGGACAGAACTATGGCTACACCTTC.

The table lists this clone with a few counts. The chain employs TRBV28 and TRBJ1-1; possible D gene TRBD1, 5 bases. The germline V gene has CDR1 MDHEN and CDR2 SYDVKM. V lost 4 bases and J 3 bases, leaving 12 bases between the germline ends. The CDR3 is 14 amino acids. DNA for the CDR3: TGTGCCAGCAGTTCCCCCGGGGACTACACTGAAGCTTTCTTT. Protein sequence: CASSSPGDYTEAFF.

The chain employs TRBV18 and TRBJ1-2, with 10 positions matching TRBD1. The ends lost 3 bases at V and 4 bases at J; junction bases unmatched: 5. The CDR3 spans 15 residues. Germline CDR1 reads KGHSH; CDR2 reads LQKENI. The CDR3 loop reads CASSPPTGGFYGYTF. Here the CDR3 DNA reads TGTGCCAGCTCACCTCCGACAGGGGGCTTCTATGGCTACACCTTC.

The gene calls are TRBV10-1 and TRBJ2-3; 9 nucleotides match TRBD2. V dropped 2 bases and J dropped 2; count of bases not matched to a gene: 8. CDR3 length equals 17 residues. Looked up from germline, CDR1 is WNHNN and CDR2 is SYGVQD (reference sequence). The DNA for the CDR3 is TGCGCCAGCAGTGAGGGGCGGGAGGGCCATTCCACAGATACGCAGTATTTT. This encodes CASSEGREGHSTDTQYF.